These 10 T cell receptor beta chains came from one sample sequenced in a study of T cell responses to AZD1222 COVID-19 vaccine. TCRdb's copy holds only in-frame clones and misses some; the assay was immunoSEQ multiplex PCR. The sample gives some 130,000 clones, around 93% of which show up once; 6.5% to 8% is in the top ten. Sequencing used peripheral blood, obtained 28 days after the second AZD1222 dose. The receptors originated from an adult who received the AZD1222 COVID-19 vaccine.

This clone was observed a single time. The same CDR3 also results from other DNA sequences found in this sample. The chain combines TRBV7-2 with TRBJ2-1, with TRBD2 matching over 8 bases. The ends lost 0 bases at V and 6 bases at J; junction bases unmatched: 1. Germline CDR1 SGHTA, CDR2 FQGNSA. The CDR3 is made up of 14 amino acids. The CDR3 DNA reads TGTGCCAGCAGCTTAGCGCGGGGGGCCAATGAGCAGTTCTTC. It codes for CASSLARGANEQFF. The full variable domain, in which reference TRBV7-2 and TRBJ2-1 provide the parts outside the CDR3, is GAGVSQSPSNKVTEKGKDVELRCDPISGHTALYWYRQSLGQGLEFLIYFQGNSAPDKSGLPSDRFSAERTGGSVSTLTIQRTQQEDSAVYLCASSLARGANEQFFGPGTRLTVL.

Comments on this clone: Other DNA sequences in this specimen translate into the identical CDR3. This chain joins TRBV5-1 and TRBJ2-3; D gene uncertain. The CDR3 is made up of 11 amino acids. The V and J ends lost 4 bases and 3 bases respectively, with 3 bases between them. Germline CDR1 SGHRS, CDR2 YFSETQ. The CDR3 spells CASSATDTQYF. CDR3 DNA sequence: TGCGCCAGCAGCGCTACAGATACGCAGTATTTT. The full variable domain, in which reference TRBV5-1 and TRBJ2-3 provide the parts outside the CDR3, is KAGVTQTPRYLIKTRGQQVTLSCSPISGHRSVSWYQQTPGQGLQFLFEYFSETQRNKGNFPGRFSGRQFSNSRSEMNVSTLELGDSALYLCASSATDTQYFGPGTRLTVL.

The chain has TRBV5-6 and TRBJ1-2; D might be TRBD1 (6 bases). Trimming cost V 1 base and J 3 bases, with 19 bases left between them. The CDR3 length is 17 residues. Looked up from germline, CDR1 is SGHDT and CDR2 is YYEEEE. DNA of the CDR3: TGTGCCAGCAGCTTGTATTGGGGGGCAGTAGCCTACTATGGCTACACCTTC. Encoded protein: CASSLYWGAVAYYGYTF.

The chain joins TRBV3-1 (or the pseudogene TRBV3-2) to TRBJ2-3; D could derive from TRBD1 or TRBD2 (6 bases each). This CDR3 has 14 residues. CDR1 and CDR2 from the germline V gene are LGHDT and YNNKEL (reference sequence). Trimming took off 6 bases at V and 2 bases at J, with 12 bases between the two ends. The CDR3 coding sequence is TGTGCCAGCAGTGTCGGGGGCCCCACAGATACGCAGTATTTT. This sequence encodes CASSVGGPTDTQYF.

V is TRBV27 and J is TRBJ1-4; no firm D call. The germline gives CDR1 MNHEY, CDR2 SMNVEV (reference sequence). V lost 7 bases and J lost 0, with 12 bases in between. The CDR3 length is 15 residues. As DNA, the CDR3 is TGTGCCAGCACTGTATTCGGAGCAACTAATGAAAAACTGTTTTTT. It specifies CASTVFGATNEKLFF.

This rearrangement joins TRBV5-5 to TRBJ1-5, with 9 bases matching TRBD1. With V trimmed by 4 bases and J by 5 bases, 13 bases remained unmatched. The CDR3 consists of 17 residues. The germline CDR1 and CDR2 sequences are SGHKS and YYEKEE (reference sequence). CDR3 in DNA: TGTGCCAGCAGCCGTTCGGGACAGGGAAAAGCGGATCAGCCCCAGCATTTT. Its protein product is CASSRSGQGKADQPQHF.

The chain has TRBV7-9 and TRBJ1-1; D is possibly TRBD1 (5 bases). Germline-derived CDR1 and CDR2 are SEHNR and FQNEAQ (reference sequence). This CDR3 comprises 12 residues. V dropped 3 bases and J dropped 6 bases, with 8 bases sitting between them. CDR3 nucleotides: TGTGCCAGCAGCTTCCCGGGACCTGAAGCTTTCTTT. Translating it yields CASSFPGPEAFF.

The CDR3 is CASSWGGGSREQYF. The CDR3 region has the DNA TGTGCCAGCAGTTGGGGAGGGGGTTCCCGCGAGCAGTACTTC. The J gene is TRBJ2-7, the V gene TRBV28; D is possibly TRBD2 (7 bases). This CDR3 spans 14 amino acids. V lost 4 bases and J lost 6, with 16 bases in between. CDR1 and CDR2 (germline): MDHEN, SYDVKM. Looking up the rest from reference TRBV28 and TRBJ2-7 gives the full variable domain: DVKVTQSSRYLVKRTGEKVFLECVQDMDHENMFWYRQDPGLGLRLIYFSYDVKMKEKGDIPEGYSVSREKKERFSLILESASTNQTSMYLCASSWGGGSREQYFGPGTRLTVT.

CDR3 sequence reads: CASSYDAGGNQPQHF. CDR3 in DNA: TGTGCCAGCAGCTACGACGCAGGTGGCAATCAGCCCCAGCATTTT. This sequence joins TRBV7-9 and TRBJ1-5; no reliable D call. CDR3 length: 15 residues. Per the germline V gene, CDR1 is SEHNR and CDR2 is FQNEAQ (reference sequence). Trimming removed 4 bases from V and 2 bases from J, with 12 bases in between.

CDR3 residues: CASSLGGLEGTEAFF. As DNA, the CDR3 is TGTGCCAGCAGCTTAGGCGGGTTAGAGGGCACTGAAGCTTTCTTT. This chain connects TRBV11-2 to TRBJ1-1; no reliable D call. The CDR3 length is 15 residues. Germline lookup yields CDR1 SGHAT and CDR2 FQNNGV. V was trimmed by 1 base and J by 4 bases, leaving 13 bases between them.